What follows is one T cell receptor (beta chain) and its context. The antigen is not known. The sequenced cases were selected for having the highest brain T cell transcript signatures. Patients received at least one anti-epileptic drug before surgery. The sample belongs to a study of brain T cells in children with intractable seizures. Study results and caveats: Pre- and post-surgery blood differed in depth, so pre-surgery absences may be undersampling. Viral specificity was inferred only from CDR3 similarity; HCMV serostatus was unknown.

Here immunoSEQ multiplex PCR was the method, and the copy in TCRdb shows in-frame clones only, minus some. The table records approximately 77,000 clones, 85% to 95% of them present only once. CDR3 length equals 11 residues. Germline assignment: CDR1 DFQATT and CDR2 SNEGSKA (reference sequence). This material consisted of peripheral blood, taken at surgery. The receptor's source is a boy under three years old with tuberous sclerosis and intractable seizures. The J gene is TRBJ1-2, the V gene TRBV20-1; D is undetermined. The CDR3 sequence: CSRVALTGYTF. CDR3 in DNA: TGCAGCCGGGTGGCCTTGACGGGCTACACCTTC.